What follows are 10 T cell receptor gamma chains derived from one specimen sequenced in a study of gamma delta lymphoproliferative disorders and STAT genes. PBMCs from patients and controls supplied the genomic DNA for sequencing. TCRdb re-identified clones in the multiplex PCR reads via CATT. The sample includes around 1,000 gamma-chain clones, about 20% seen only once; the top ten take about two fifths. Sequencing used blood. Source of these receptors: a human donor in good health.

This clone was detected only a few times. The protein in TCRdb stems from a much larger clone and differs at residue 13 from this DNA's translation, likely a read error; here the protein is translated from the DNA. There is no J gene call, but TRGV3 is given as the V gene. The CDR3 runs to 15 residues. Germline V gene data show CDR1 as VTNTFY and CDR2 as YDVSTARD (reference sequence). The CDR3 DNA follows: TGTGCCACCTGGGACTATCCTGGGAATTATTATAAGAACCTCTTT. This encodes CATWDYPGNYYKNLF.

Comments on this clone: The DNA is omitted, as the CDR3 cannot be located on it reliably, and the CDR3 follows TCRdb's listing. With the J gene uncalled, the V gene is TRGV8. Per germline, CDR1 VENAVY and CDR2 YDSYNSRV. The length of the CDR3 is 19 amino acids, counting both ends. The CDR3 sequence: CATRGQIIIRNSLAVEQHF.

This clone was counted between two and nine times. TCRdb records a much larger clone's protein for this DNA, with a difference at residue 8 that likely arises from a read error; the protein given is the translation of the DNA. This chain connects TRGV3 to TRGJ1 or TRGJ2. TCRdb supplies no J gene; here it was assigned by aligning the nucleotide sequence to germline. Germline CDR1 is VTNTFY and CDR2 is YDVSTARD (reference sequence). CDR3 length: 11 amino acids. V trimming: 9 bases; J trimming: 11 bases; junction bases outside the gene matches: 13. Here the CDR3 DNA reads TGTGCCACCGGGCGATCGTATGAGAAACTCTTT. Translation: CATGRSYEKLF.

In this sample, this clone turned up once. Germline is not matched at one junction end, which may reflect a read error. This chain links TRGV10 with TRGJ1 or TRGJ2. In the absence of a J gene in TCRdb, the DNA was matched to germline to assign it here. TRGV10 is assigned to the ORF class and has an uncertain function. The CDR3 is 11 residues long. CDR3 sequence: CAGRCYYKKLF. CDR3 DNA sequence: TGCGCGGGTAGATGCTATTATAAGAAACTCTTT.

In this sample, this clone is large. The genes are TRGV10 and TRGJ1 or TRGJ2. The J gene is not listed in TCRdb, so it was assigned here from a DNA match to germline. TRGV10 falls under the ORF class, with uncertain function. The CDR3 extends over 12 amino acids. With 8 bases clipped from V and 3 bases from J, the junction kept 5 bases outside the gene matches. The CDR3 loop is CAAWMGYYKKLF. The CDR3 nucleotides read TGTGCTGCGTGGATGGGTTATTATAAGAAACTCTTT.

This clone is labeled medium-sized. Because the CDR3's place on the DNA is in doubt, the DNA is left out and the CDR3 is given as listed by TCRdb. Called V gene: TRGV10; the J gene was not called. TRGV10 is an ORF for which the function is uncertain. The CDR3 spans 20 residues, counting both ends. The CDR3 sequence: CAAWDSRIIIRNSLAVEQHF.

By proportion, this clone is medium-sized (0.01 to 0.1%). The V call is TRGV9, the J call TRGJ1 or TRGJ2. TCRdb lists no J gene, so it was determined here by aligning the DNA to germline. The V gene end was trimmed by 2 bases and the J gene end by 7 bases; junction bases not matched to a gene: 11. This CDR3 is built from 14 residues. CDR1 GITISATS and CDR2 ISYDGTV come from the germline V gene (reference sequence). CDR3 protein: CALWEARDGYKKLF. The CDR3 nucleotides are TGTGCCTTGTGGGAGGCCAGAGATGGCTATAAGAAACTCTTT.

This clone was seen more than once but under ten times. The translation of this DNA and the TCRdb protein of a much larger clone differ at residue 4, probably owing to a read error; the protein shown here is translated from the DNA. The chain carries TRGV10 and TRGJP1. Since TCRdb gives no J gene, matching the DNA to germline was used here to assign it. TRGV10 is an ORF, and what it does is uncertain. The trim removed 11 bases at V and 0 bases at J, leaving 19 bases unmatched. The CDR3 totals 18 residues. CDR3 sequence (DNA): TGTGCTGCGCGGGATCCCTCGAACCGAAATACCACTGGTTGGTTCAAGATATTT. As protein: CAARDPSNRNTTGWFKIF.

This clone came up a few times. The protein TCRdb gives is from a much larger clone and does not agree with this DNA's translation at residue 12, likely a read error; the protein shown here comes from the DNA. The J gene is TRGJP, the V gene TRGV4. Here the J gene was assigned by germline matching of the DNA, as TCRdb has none. CDR1 is EGSTGY and CDR2 is YDSYTSSV in the germline V gene. Trimming removed 0 bases from V and 5 bases from J; junction bases left unmatched: 16. This CDR3 comprises 21 residues. CDR3 sequence (DNA): TGTGCCACCTGGGATGGGCACACGAACCGAGTTAAAGAGTTGGGCAAAAAAATCAAGGTATTT. Encoded protein: CATWDGHTNRVKELGKKIKVF.

This clone is categorized as medium-sized. The rearrangement joins TRGV2 to TRGJ1 or TRGJ2. TCRdb gives no J gene; it was assigned here by matching the DNA to germline. Trimming at V came to 0 bases and at J to 5 bases, leaving 7 bases not matched to a gene. The germline V gene has CDR1 EGSNGY and CDR2 YDSYNSKV. The CDR3 loop spans 14 amino acids. The CDR3: CATWDGRGDYKKLF. CDR3 sequence (DNA): TGTGCCACCTGGGACGGGCGTGGAGATTATAAGAAACTCTTT.